The TCR beta chain under discussion was sequenced for a study of cytomegalovirus exposure and HLA in healthy donors. Study-level points and caveats: Roughly uniform sequencing depth across donors was assumed, possibly incorrectly. In an earlier analysis, productive rearrangement rates for most beta V segments clustered near 87% or 30%. Immune exposure information available was restricted to CMV serostatus.

The PCR was carried out with 60 Vbeta primers and 13 Jbeta primers. TCRdb's table, derived via immunoSEQ multiplex PCR, lists solely in-frame clones and lacks some. The sample holds some 170,000 clones; around 80% are singletons and the top ten take around 4.3%. Among the donors, all were healthy bone marrow donors. Concerning this clone: The antigen remains undetermined.

Sequencing was performed on PBMCs. The source is a man in his thirties or forties in good health and CMV-seronegative.

The CDR3 spells CASSSGRGETQYF. As DNA, the CDR3 is TGTGCCAGCAGTAGCGGGAGAGGAGAGACCCAGTACTTC. This chain joins TRBV27 and TRBJ2-5; 8 bases are a match to TRBD2. The V gene end was trimmed by 5 bases and the J gene end by 4 bases; junction bases not matched to a gene: 3. CDR3 length equals 13 residues. In germline, CDR1 is MNHEY, CDR2 SMNVEV (reference sequence).